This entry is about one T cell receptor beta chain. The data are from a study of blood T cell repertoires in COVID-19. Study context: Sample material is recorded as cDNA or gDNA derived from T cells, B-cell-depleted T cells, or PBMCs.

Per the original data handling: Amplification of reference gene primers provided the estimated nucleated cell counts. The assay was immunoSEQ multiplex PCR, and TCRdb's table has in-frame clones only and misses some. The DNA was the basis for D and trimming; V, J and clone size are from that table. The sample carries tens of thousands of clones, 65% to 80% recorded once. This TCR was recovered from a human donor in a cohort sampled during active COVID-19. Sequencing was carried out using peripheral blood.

The CDR3: CASTPAGAGTEAFF. The CDR3 DNA sequence: TGTGCCAGCACCCCCGCGGGGGCGGGCACTGAAGCTTTCTTT. This chain links TRBV6-5 with TRBJ1-1; tentatively, D is TRBD1 (6 bases). This CDR3 spans 14 amino acids. CDR1 is MNHEY and CDR2 is SVGAGI in the germline V gene. V was pared by 7 bases and J by 4 bases, with 16 bases between.